The next 30 T cell receptor beta chains were all read from a single sample in a study of blood T cell repertoires in COVID-19. Assay: immunoSEQ multiplex PCR; the TCRdb copy retains only in-frame clones and omits some. The sample includes roughly 32,000 clones, 80% to 95% seen only once; the top ten take roughly 1%. The specimen was peripheral blood. The receptor set was obtained from a male donor with active COVID-19.

V is TRBV5-6 and J is TRBJ2-3; D uncertain. Germline V gene lookup returns CDR1 SGHDT and CDR2 YYEEEE. CDR3 length: 15 residues. With 0 bases removed from V and 6 bases from J, the gap between germline ends came to 14 bases. This chain's CDR3 is CASSLAGRNSDTQYF. DNA for the CDR3: TGTGCCAGCAGCTTGGCGGGTAGAAATTCGGATACGCAGTATTTT.

The chain employs TRBV7-9 and TRBJ2-5, with D tentatively TRBD2 (6 bases). CDR1 is SEHNR and CDR2 is FQNEAQ in the germline V gene (reference sequence). V was shortened by 3 bases and J by 5 bases, with 22 bases between the two germline ends. The CDR3 length is 17 residues. The CDR3 DNA sequence: TGTGCCAGCAGCTTCTTTAACTATACTAGCTATGGGGAGACCCAGTACTTC. Protein: CASSFFNYTSYGETQYF.

V gene TRBV3-1 (or the pseudogene TRBV3-2) combines with J gene TRBJ2-5, with 14 bases identical to TRBD2. Germline V gene data show CDR1 as LGHDT and CDR2 as YNNKEL (reference sequence). This CDR3 region has 16 residues. V shed 3 bases and J 4 bases; nucleotides not matched to a gene: 4. CDR3 in amino acids: CASSHGTSGGRETQYF. The CDR3 nucleotides are TGTGCCAGCAGCCACGGGACTAGCGGGGGAAGAGAGACCCAGTACTTC.

The chain joins TRBV10-3 to TRBJ1-4; tentative D call: TRBD1 (6 bases). Germline V gene sequence: CDR1 ENHRY, CDR2 SYGVKD. Trimming stripped 2 bases from V and 8 bases from J, with 12 bases between. The CDR3 covers 14 residues. CDR3 nucleotide sequence: TGTGCCATCAGTGAGGTCTCAGGGGTAGAAAAACTGTTTTTT. It yields the protein CAISEVSGVEKLFF.

This chain links TRBV6-2 or TRBV6-3 with TRBJ1-1, with D possibly being TRBD1 (5 bases). Looked up from germline, CDR1 is MNHEY and CDR2 is SVGEGT. This CDR3 contains 18 residues. The V end was cut by 2 bases, the J end by 0 bases, with 19 bases between. The CDR3 reads CASSYDRPISRMNTEAFF. The CDR3 coding sequence is TGTGCCAGCAGTTACGACAGACCGATATCAAGAATGAACACTGAAGCTTTCTTT.

The chain carries TRBV7-3 and TRBJ2-5, with 9 bases identical to TRBD2. Germline trimming cut 4 bases from V and 3 bases from J; bases unmatched to any gene: 12. The CDR3 consists of 17 residues. The germline CDR1 and CDR2 sequences are SGHTA and FQGTGA. CDR3 sequence (DNA): TGTGCCAGCAGCTCCACGGGCCAGCGGGGGGCGGAAGAGACCCAGTACTTC. This sequence encodes CASSSTGQRGAEETQYF.

This clone was detected only a few times. V gene TRBV21-1 combines with J gene TRBJ1-2; the table gives TRBD1 as D, unverified against the DNA. TRBV21-1 is marked as a pseudogene. CDR3 length: 14 residues. In DNA, the CDR3 is TGTGCCAGCAGGCAATACAGGGACGGCTATGGCTACACCTTC. This translates into CASRQYRDGYGYTF.

The chain has TRBV19 and TRBJ2-4; TRBD2 matches at 7 bases. The V and J ends lost 6 bases and 5 bases, in that order; junction bases with no gene match: 10. The germline CDR1 and CDR2 sequences are LNHDA and SQIVND (reference sequence). The CDR3 extends over 15 amino acids. The CDR3 protein is CASSLMTGGENIQYF. CDR3 DNA: TGTGCCAGTAGCCTGATGACGGGGGGAGAAAACATTCAGTACTTC.

V and J are TRBV6-5 and TRBJ1-2; D remains ambiguous. The CDR3 loop spans 14 amino acids. The V end was cut by 7 bases, the J end by 7 bases, with 19 bases between. CDR1 MNHEY and CDR2 SVGAGI come from the germline V gene. Here the CDR3 reads CASTPWEGSGGYTF. Here the CDR3 DNA reads TGTGCCAGCACCCCTTGGGAGGGTTCGGGTGGCTACACCTTC.

The count of this clone is one. The V call is TRBV9, the J call TRBJ2-7; weak D call: TRBD2 (5 bases). The germline V gene has CDR1 SGDLS and CDR2 YYNGEE. The CDR3 consists of 15 residues. With 2 bases removed from V and 2 bases from J, the gap between germline ends came to 14 bases. The CDR3 DNA reads TGTGCCAGCAGCGTGGGCGGGTCAGACACCTACGAGCAGTACTTC. Translation gives CASSVGGSDTYEQYF.

The DNA of the CDR3 is TGCGCCAGCAGCCGTGGGTTAGTAGCCGCTTACGAGCAGTACTTC. This sequence encodes CASSRGLVAAYEQYF. The chain carries TRBV4-1 and TRBJ2-7; D gene ambiguous. With 4 bases removed from V and 4 bases from J, the gap between germline ends came to 17 bases. The CDR3 runs 15 residues. Germline CDR1 and CDR2: MGHRA and YSYEKL.

The chain is built from TRBV7-9 and TRBJ1-2; D is undetermined. CDR1 is SEHNR, CDR2 FQNEAQ, per germline (reference sequence). Trimming pared 3 bases from V and 6 bases from J, leaving 14 bases between. This CDR3 is 14 amino acids long. CDR3 loop: CASSFQPDMDGYTF. In nucleotides, the CDR3 is TGTGCCAGCAGCTTTCAGCCCGACATGGATGGCTACACCTTC.

This clone occurred once. The V gene is TRBV7-9, the J gene TRBJ1-1, with a possible D match to TRBD1 (6 bases). Germline CDR1 SEHNR, CDR2 FQNEAQ (reference sequence). This CDR3 has 13 residues. The V and J ends lost 5 bases and 6 bases respectively, with 13 bases between them. The CDR3 reads CASSGTGIAEAFF. The CDR3, as DNA: TGTGCCAGCAGCGGAACAGGGATCGCTGAAGCTTTCTTT.

The chain recombines TRBV7-2 with TRBJ2-5; 8 bases are shared with TRBD2. The CDR3 covers 14 residues. The V and J ends lost 5 bases and 1 base, in that order; junction bases with no gene match: 3. CDR1 is SGHTA, CDR2 FQGNSA, per germline. For the CDR3, the DNA is TGTGCCAGCAGCGCCGGACTAGCCCAAGAGACCCAGTACTTC. This encodes CASSAGLAQETQYF.

The J gene is TRBJ1-2, the V gene TRBV24-1; unclear D gene. Germline V gene data show CDR1 as KGHDR and CDR2 as SFDVKD. The CDR3 consists of 11 residues. The V and J ends lost 9 bases and 4 bases respectively, with 8 bases between them. CDR3 DNA: TGTGCCACCTTGGCAGTCTATGGCTACACCTTC. Translated, it gives CATLAVYGYTF.

V and J are TRBV19 and TRBJ2-2, with a tentative D call TRBD1 (6 bases). The germline V gene has CDR1 LNHDA and CDR2 SQIVND (reference sequence). CDR3 length equals 15 residues. The germline V and J ends were trimmed by 7 bases and 8 bases, with 20 bases remaining between them. Here the CDR3 reads CASNNPGAGQGELFF. In DNA form, the CDR3 reads TGTGCCAGTAACAACCCAGGGGCGGGCCAGGGGGAGCTGTTTTTT.

The chain uses TRBV3-1 (or the pseudogene TRBV3-2) and TRBJ1-1; TRBD1 might be the D (6 bases). The ends were cut back, 4 bases at V and 0 bases at J, with 12 bases in the middle. The CDR3 runs to 15 residues. Looked up from germline, CDR1 is LGHDT and CDR2 is YNNKEL (reference sequence). The CDR3 spells CASSPRTDMNTEAFF. DNA for the CDR3: TGTGCCAGCAGCCCGAGGACAGACATGAACACTGAAGCTTTCTTT.

The chain has TRBV3-1 (or the pseudogene TRBV3-2) and TRBJ1-4; D gene uncertain. The V end was cut by 1 base, the J end by 8 bases, with 5 bases between. The CDR3 contains 12 residues. The germline CDR1 and CDR2 sequences are LGHDT and YNNKEL (reference sequence). CDR3 nucleotides: TGTGCCAGCAGCCAAGTCCGGGAAAAACTGTTTTTT. It encodes CASSQVREKLFF.

The gene calls are TRBV28 and TRBJ2-7; possible D gene TRBD1, 5 bases. The CDR3 has 15 residues. In germline, CDR1 is MDHEN, CDR2 SYDVKM. Trimming stripped 4 bases from V and 5 bases from J, with 18 bases between. The CDR3 spells CASSSRQPGSDEQYF. CDR3 coding DNA: TGTGCCAGCAGTTCCCGTCAGCCAGGGTCGGACGAGCAGTACTTC. The whole variable domain, remainder taken from reference TRBV28 and TRBJ2-7, is DVKVTQSSRYLVKRTGEKVFLECVQDMDHENMFWYRQDPGLGLRLIYFSYDVKMKEKGDIPEGYSVSREKKERFSLILESASTNQTSMYLCASSSRQPGSDEQYFGPGTRLTVT.

The chain links TRBV20-1 to TRBJ2-3, with 8 bases that match TRBD1. The CDR3 spans 11 residues. J was trimmed by 7 bases and V by 4 bases; bases with no gene match: 1. Germline CDR1 is DFQATT and CDR2 is SNEGSKA (reference sequence). The CDR3 region has the DNA TGCAGTGCTACAGGGGGCAATACGCAGTATTTT. It translates to CSATGGNTQYF.

The V gene is TRBV6-2 or TRBV6-3, the J gene TRBJ2-3; D unresolved. V lost 2 bases and J lost 4, with 16 bases in between. The CDR3 runs to 16 residues. Germline lookup yields CDR1 MNHEY and CDR2 SVGEGT. Here the CDR3 DNA reads TGTGCCAGCAGTTACCGCAGGAACCCAAAGGCAGATACGCAGTATTTT. It encodes CASSYRRNPKADTQYF.

The rearrangement joins TRBV14 to TRBJ2-5; 7 bases fit TRBD1. CDR3 length: 17 amino acids. V gave up 0 bases and J gave up 3 bases; unmatched junction bases: 10. Germline V gene sequence: CDR1 SGHDN, CDR2 FVKESK. CDR3 sequence reads: CASSQDLWKTGEETQYF. CDR3 coding DNA: TGTGCCAGCAGCCAAGATTTATGGAAAACAGGGGAAGAGACCCAGTACTTC.

The chain is built from TRBV6-6 and TRBJ1-5, with TRBD1 matching over 8 bases. The trim removed 6 bases at V and 2 bases at J, leaving 6 bases unmatched. Germline V gene lookup returns CDR1 MNHNY and CDR2 SVGAGI (reference sequence). CDR3 length: 15 residues. The CDR3 nucleotides are TGTGCCAGCAGCATGGACAGGGCCGGCAATCAGCCCCAGCATTTT. Translated, it gives CASSMDRAGNQPQHF.

The rearrangement uses TRBV30 and TRBJ2-3, with D perhaps TRBD1 (5 bases). The V end lost 2 bases, the J end lost 4 bases, and 19 bases lay between the germline ends. There are 16 residues in the CDR3. In germline, CDR1 is GTSNPN, CDR2 SVGIG (reference sequence). CDR3 in amino acids: CAWSPRTYLDADTQYF. As DNA, the CDR3 is TGTGCCTGGAGTCCTCGGACATATTTGGACGCAGATACGCAGTATTTT.

The chain recombines TRBV9 with TRBJ1-3; no definite D call. This CDR3 spans 14 amino acids. Germline values: CDR1 SGDLS, CDR2 YYNGEE. With 4 bases removed from V and 0 bases from J, the gap between germline ends came to 8 bases. CDR3 loop: CASSSVPSGNTIYF. The CDR3 DNA is TGTGCCAGCAGCTCCGTCCCCTCTGGAAACACCATATATTTT.

The chain uses TRBV12-3 or TRBV12-4 and TRBJ2-2, with D possibly TRBD1 on 5 matching bases. This CDR3 spans 13 amino acids. V was pared by 2 bases and J by 9 bases, with 10 bases between. The CDR3 region has the DNA TGTGCCAGCAGTTTAATTCAGGGCCGGGAGCTGTTTTTT. Its protein is CASSLIQGRELFF.

This clone was picked up one time. The rearrangement uses TRBV3-1 (or the pseudogene TRBV3-2) and TRBJ2-4; 13 bases are a match to TRBD2. This CDR3 is built from 18 residues. Trimming removed 4 bases from V and 0 bases from J; junction bases left unmatched: 6. Per germline, CDR1 LGHDT and CDR2 YNNKEL (reference sequence). DNA of the CDR3: TGTGCCAGCAGCCTCGGGACTAGCGGGGACCTAGCCAAAAACATTCAGTACTTC. Translated: CASSLGTSGDLAKNIQYF.

The chain joins TRBV7-9 to TRBJ2-1; D not certain. Trimming took off 4 bases at V and 4 bases at J, with 5 bases between the two ends. The CDR3 consists of 12 residues. Germline-derived CDR1 and CDR2 are SEHNR and FQNEAQ (reference sequence). In DNA form, the CDR3 reads TGTGCCAGCAGCTCAGGATACAATGAGCAGTTCTTC. Its protein is CASSSGYNEQFF.

This sequence joins TRBV7-9 and TRBJ1-5; unclear D gene. CDR1 is SEHNR and CDR2 is FQNEAQ in the germline V gene (reference sequence). V was pared by 4 bases and J by 2 bases, with 12 bases between. The CDR3 consists of 15 residues. CDR3 sequence: CASSSAGPGNQPQHF. DNA of the CDR3: TGTGCCAGCAGCTCCGCTGGGCCGGGCAATCAGCCCCAGCATTTT.

The rearrangement links TRBV6-5 to TRBJ1-6, with 8 positions matching TRBD1. V trimming: 5 bases; J trimming: 10 bases; junction bases outside the gene matches: 10. Germline loops: CDR1 MNHEY, CDR2 SVGAGI. The CDR3 sequence is 15 residues long. The CDR3: CASSQTGARRSPLHF. DNA for the CDR3: TGTGCCAGCAGTCAGACAGGGGCGAGACGATCACCCCTCCACTTT.